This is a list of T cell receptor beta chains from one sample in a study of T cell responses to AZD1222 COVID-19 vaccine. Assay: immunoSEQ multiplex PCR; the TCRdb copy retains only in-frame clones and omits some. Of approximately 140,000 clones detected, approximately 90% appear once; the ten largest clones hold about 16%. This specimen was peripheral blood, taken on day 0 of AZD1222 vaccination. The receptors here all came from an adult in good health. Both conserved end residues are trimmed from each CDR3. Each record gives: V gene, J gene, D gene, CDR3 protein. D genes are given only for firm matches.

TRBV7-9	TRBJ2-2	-	AIGSGELF
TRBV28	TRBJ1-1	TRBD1	ASIGTGNSVATEAF
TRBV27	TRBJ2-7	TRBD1	ASSRDRGTYEQY
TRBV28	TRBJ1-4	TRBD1	ASSITGDEKLF
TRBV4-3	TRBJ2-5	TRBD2	ASSRTASGGAISETQY
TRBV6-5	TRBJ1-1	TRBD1	ASSRNSGGGTEAF
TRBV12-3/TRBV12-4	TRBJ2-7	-	ASSPHPYEQY
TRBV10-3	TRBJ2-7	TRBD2	AISGVSGGFSAEQY
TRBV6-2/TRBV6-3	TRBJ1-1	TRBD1	ASSSPGQRTSEAF
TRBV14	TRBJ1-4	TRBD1	ASSLQGQSNEKLF
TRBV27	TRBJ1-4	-	ASSLLSYRQTNEKLF
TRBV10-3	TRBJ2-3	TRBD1	AIRDRALSTDTQY
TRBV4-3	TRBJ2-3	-	ASKDSGTDTQY
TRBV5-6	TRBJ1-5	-	ASSSGIVRQPQH
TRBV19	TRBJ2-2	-	ASSTPLTGNTGELF
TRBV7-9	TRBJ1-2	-	ASSFTGYGYT
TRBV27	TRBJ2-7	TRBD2	ASSLRLAGVYEQY
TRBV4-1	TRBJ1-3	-	ASSQVYSTGNTIY
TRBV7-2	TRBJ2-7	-	ASSLAWGLYEQY
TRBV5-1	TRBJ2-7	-	ASSLVQTAEQY
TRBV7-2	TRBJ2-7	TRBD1	ASSTRQGSYEQY
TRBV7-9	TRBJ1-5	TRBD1	ASSLGGGPEPQH
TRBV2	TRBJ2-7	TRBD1	ASSADTGAYEQY
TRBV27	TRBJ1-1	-	ASSLLRYQTEAF
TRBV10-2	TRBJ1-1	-	ASSEYSQIMNTEAF
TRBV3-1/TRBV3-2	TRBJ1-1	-	ASSTTLNTEAF
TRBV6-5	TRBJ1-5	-	ASSYVGSNQPQH
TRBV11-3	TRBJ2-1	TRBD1	ASSPEGQVSSYNEQF
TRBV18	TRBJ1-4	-	ASSPPIGEKLF
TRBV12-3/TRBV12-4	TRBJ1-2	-	ASVREGYGYT
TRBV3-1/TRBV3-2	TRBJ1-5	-	ASSRVGNQPQH
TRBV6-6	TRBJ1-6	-	ACWRSYNSPLH
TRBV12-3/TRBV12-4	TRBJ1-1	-	ASSLTLEAF
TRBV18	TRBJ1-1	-	ASSPSRSSQGRGDRTEAF
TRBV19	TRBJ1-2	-	ASNRQGANYGYT
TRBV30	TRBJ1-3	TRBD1	AWGQGLNPNTIY
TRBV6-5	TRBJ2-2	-	ASSRPRTGTGELF
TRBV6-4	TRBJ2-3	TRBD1	ASSEGTGWARTDTQY
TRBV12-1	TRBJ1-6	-	ASSFIIRVNSPLH
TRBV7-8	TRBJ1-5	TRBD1	ASSPGQGGQPQH
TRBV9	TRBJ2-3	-	ASSVGWTPDTQY
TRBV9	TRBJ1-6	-	ASSVAPRDNNSPLH
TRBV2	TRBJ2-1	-	ASKGWDSPYNEQF
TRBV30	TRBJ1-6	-	AWSVQSGSPLH
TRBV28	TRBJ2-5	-	ASSPTGRGAETQY
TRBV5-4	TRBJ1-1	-	ASSLDRANTEAF
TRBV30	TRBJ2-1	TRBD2	AWSVRLAGRYNEQF
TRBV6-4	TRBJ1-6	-	ASSVRVGSPLH
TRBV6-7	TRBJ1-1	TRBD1	ASSRQGNTEAF
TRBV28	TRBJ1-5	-	ASSLELRPQH
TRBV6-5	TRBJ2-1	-	ASSVGKNNEQF
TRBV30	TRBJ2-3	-	AWSVPGADTQY
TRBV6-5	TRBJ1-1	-	ASSWGGSEAF
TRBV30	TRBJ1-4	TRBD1	AWKQGHATNEKLF